Each of the 11 T cell receptor beta chains below was sequenced from the same sample in a study of early T cells in non-severe SARS-CoV-2 infection. MiXCR, run by TCRdb on the 5' RACE reads, gives a single entry per CDR3 protein. In the table there are about 110,000 distinct CDR3 sequences, around 10% of which are singletons. Material for sequencing was whole blood. These TCRs come from an adult who was a healthcare worker with PCR-confirmed SARS-CoV-2 infection or an uninfected control (not recorded which).

This clonotype was observed a few times. This chain uses TRBV5-5 with TRBJ1-6; TRBD1 matches 7 bases. The CDR3 runs 15 residues. V lost 4 bases and J lost 7; bases outside the gene matches: 8. Germline CDR1 and CDR2: SGHKS and YYEKEE (reference sequence). CDR3 nucleotide sequence: TGTGCCAGCAGCCCCTGGGACAGTAGGAATTCACCCCTCCACTTT. Translating it yields CASSPWDSRNSPLHF.

This clonotype appeared many times. V usage is TRBV11-2 and J usage is TRBJ1-2, with no clear D. The V end was cut by 0 bases, the J end by 6 bases, with 8 bases between. CDR1 is SGHAT and CDR2 is FQNNGV in the germline V gene. The CDR3 has 13 amino acids. The CDR3 region is CASSLDRPDGYTF. CDR3 in DNA: TGTGCCAGCAGCTTAGATAGGCCGGATGGCTACACCTTC.

The DNA for the CDR3 is TGCAGCGTTGTTATCGGTCTCCTCTACGAGCAGTACTTC. This sequence encodes CSVVIGLLYEQYF. The chain couples TRBV29-1 to TRBJ2-7; D call uncertain. The length of the CDR3 is 13 residues. Germline V gives CDR1 SQVTM, CDR2 ANQGSEA. V dropped 4 bases and J dropped 3 bases, with 13 bases sitting between them.

CDR3 nucleotides: TGCGCCAGCAGCTTGGGCCAAGCTTCCTACAATGAGCAGTTCTTC. Translating it yields CASSLGQASYNEQFF. This chain uses TRBV5-1 with TRBJ2-1; D is ambiguous. The CDR3 contains 15 residues. Germline assignment: CDR1 SGHRS and CDR2 YFSETQ. Trimming stripped 0 bases from V and 1 base from J, with 8 bases between.

This clonotype appeared once. This chain joins TRBV7-9 and TRBJ2-7; 14 nucleotides match TRBD2. J gave up 4 bases and V 4 bases, and 9 bases lay outside the gene matches. The CDR3 totals 17 residues. Germline lookup yields CDR1 SEHNR and CDR2 FQNEAQ (reference sequence). The DNA of the CDR3 is TGTGCCAGCAGCTCAGGGCCCGGGACTAGCGGGAGTTACGAGCAGTACTTC. Translating gives CASSSGPGTSGSYEQYF.

This clonotype was counted at least ten times. The V call is TRBV6-4, the J call TRBJ2-4; TRBD1 might be the D (6 bases). The CDR3 runs 15 residues. The germline V gene encodes CDR1 MRHNA and CDR2 SNTAGT. Trimming cost V 6 bases and J 3 bases, with 15 bases left between them. The DNA for the CDR3 is TGTGCCAGCAGCGGACAGACTCAATGCAAAAACATTCAGTACTTC. Protein: CASSGQTQCKNIQYF.

The chain has TRBV29-1 and TRBJ2-7; D possibly corresponds to TRBD2 (6 bases). Trimming took 3 bases from V and 5 from J, leaving 14 bases between them. CDR1 SQVTM and CDR2 ANQGSEA come from the germline V gene. The CDR3 runs 13 residues. CDR3 DNA: TGCAGCGTTGAGGTAGCGGCACCGGACGAGCAGTACTTC. This gives the protein CSVEVAAPDEQYF.

The V gene is TRBV20-1, the J gene TRBJ2-1; 8 positions agree with TRBD1. This CDR3 has 11 residues. Germline CDR1 reads DFQATT; CDR2 reads SNEGSKA (reference sequence). The ends lost 6 bases at V and 7 bases at J; junction bases unmatched: 2. The CDR3: CSARDRNEQFF. In DNA form, the CDR3 reads TGCAGTGCAAGGGACAGGAATGAGCAGTTCTTC.

This clonotype has a handful of counts. The CDR3 sequence: CACATRDFYEQYF. As DNA, the CDR3 is TGTGCCTGCGCCACAAGGGATTTCTACGAGCAGTACTTC. The chain joins TRBV30 to TRBJ2-7; D is unclear. V lost 6 bases to trimming and J lost 3 bases, with 15 bases between them. Germline V gene lookup returns CDR1 GTSNPN and CDR2 SVGIG (reference sequence). This CDR3 is 13 amino acids long.

This clonotype has just one count. Its ends do not fully match the called genes, so a read error is possible. The V gene is TRBV6-4, the J gene TRBJ2-5, with TRBD2 identical over 8 bases. Germline V gene sequence: CDR1 MRHNA, CDR2 SNTAGT. The CDR3 is made up of 15 amino acids. The CDR3, as DNA: TGTGCCAGCGGTGACACCGGGGGGGCCTTAGAGACCCAGTACTTC. Translating it yields CASGDTGGALETQYF.

The CDR3 loop is CASSPGQGLRETQYF. In DNA, the CDR3 is TGTGCCAGCAGCCCGGGACAGGGACTTCGGGAGACCCAGTACTTC. V usage is TRBV11-2 and J usage is TRBJ2-5, with 9 bases fitting TRBD1. This CDR3 region has 15 residues. The V gene end was trimmed by 5 bases and the J gene end by 5 bases; junction bases not matched to a gene: 9. CDR1 and CDR2 (germline): SGHAT, FQNNGV.